These T cell receptor beta chains were read from a single sample in a study of T cell responses to AZD1222 COVID-19 vaccine. The data were produced by immunoSEQ multiplex PCR, yet TCRdb's version contains in-frame clones alone and is incomplete. The data hold more than 85,000 clones, with about 90% observed a single time. The source was peripheral blood, collected on day 0 of AZD1222 vaccination. These receptors came from an adult in good health. Both conserved end residues are part of each CDR3. D genes are given only for firm matches. Clone size is not always given. Where it is, it says once, few, many or a class for expanded clones.

clone_size	d_call	v_call	j_call	cdr3_nt	cdr3_aa
-	-	TRBV24-1	TRBJ1-2	TGTGCCACCAGTGATTTCCCTGGCTACACCTTC	CATSDFPGYTF
-	-	TRBV1	TRBJ1-5	TGCACCAGCAGCCAAGCCGCGGGTCAGCCCCAGCATTTT	CTSSQAAGQPQHF
-	TRBD2	TRBV4-1	TRBJ2-1	TGCGCCAGCAGCCAAGAACTAGCGGGGGTCCACAATGAGCAGTTCTTC	CASSQELAGVHNEQFF
few	TRBD1	TRBV18	TRBJ2-2	TGTGCCAGCTCACCAAACAGGGGCGACACCGGGGAGCTGTTTTTT	CASSPNRGDTGELFF
few	-	TRBV5-4	TRBJ1-1	TGTGCCAGCAGCTTGGAGTCATACACTGAAGCTTTCTTT	CASSLESYTEAFF
-	-	TRBV4-2	TRBJ1-1	TGTGCCAGCAGCCAAGATATTGGCAGGCTGGGCACTGAAGCTTTCTTT	CASSQDIGRLGTEAFF
few	-	TRBV28	TRBJ2-7	TGTGCCAGCAACACCGGGACTGGCTCCTACGAGCAGTACTTC	CASNTGTGSYEQYF
-	TRBD1	TRBV5-1	TRBJ2-1	TGCGCCAGCAGCAGGGGACAGGGGAGCCTCGGGACCACTTCCTACAATGAGCAGTTCTTC	CASSRGQGSLGTTSYNEQFF
-	-	TRBV6-5	TRBJ1-3	TGTGCCAGCAGTTTCAGGGACGACTCTGGAAACACCATATATTTT	CASSFRDDSGNTIYF
-	-	TRBV6-6	TRBJ2-5	TGTGCCAGCAGTTATTTCAGGGGCGGGGAGACCCAGTACTTC	CASSYFRGGETQYF
-	TRBD1	TRBV10-3	TRBJ1-1	TGTGCCATCAGCCTACCGGGACAGGGCGTCACTGAAGCTTTCTTT	CAISLPGQGVTEAFF
-	-	TRBV2	TRBJ1-3	TGTGCCACCCTTGTCGGTGGAAACACCATATATTTT	CATLVGGNTIYF
-	-	TRBV6-1	TRBJ1-5	TGTGCCAGCAGTGAACGGTCCACCTCTAGGGGCAATCAGCCCCAGCATTTT	CASSERSTSRGNQPQHF
-	-	TRBV27	TRBJ1-1	TGTGCCAGCAGTTTAAGCCGGGACACTGAAGCTTTCTTT	CASSLSRDTEAFF
-	TRBD1	TRBV7-3	TRBJ2-1	TGTGCCAGCAGCGAGGGGGCCGACAATGAGCAGTTCTTC	CASSEGADNEQFF
-	-	TRBV27	TRBJ2-3	TGTGCCAGCAGATTTACTGGACTCATCACAGATACGCAGTATTTT	CASRFTGLITDTQYF
-	TRBD2	TRBV29-1	TRBJ2-2	TGCAGCACCTCACCGGGGGGGGGCACCGGGGAGCTGTTTTTT	CSTSPGGGTGELFF
-	-	TRBV6-1	TRBJ1-6	TGTGCCAGCAGTGAAGCCGGGGGCTCCTATAATTCACCCCTCCACTTT	CASSEAGGSYNSPLHF
-	-	TRBV7-2	TRBJ1-2	TGTGCCAGCAGCTCCTACAGAACCGGGGATGGCTACACCTTC	CASSSYRTGDGYTF
-	-	TRBV30	TRBJ2-1	TGTGCCTGGAGTGTACTCGGGGAGCAGTTCTTC	CAWSVLGEQFF
-	-	TRBV5-1	TRBJ2-1	TGCGCCAGCAGCTCAGGGCCCGACAATGAGCAGTTCTTC	CASSSGPDNEQFF
-	TRBD1	TRBV6-5	TRBJ1-3	TGTGCCAGCAGGTCCAGGGGGCTAGGAAACACCATATATTTT	CASRSRGLGNTIYF
-	TRBD1	TRBV5-4	TRBJ1-1	TGTGCCAGCAGCTTGCCGGGGTGGGGACAGGTGAACACTGAAGCTTTCTTT	CASSLPGWGQVNTEAFF
-	-	TRBV28	TRBJ1-2	TGTGCCAGCAGTTTCTGGGGCAGCCCATGGACTAACTATGGCTACACCTTC	CASSFWGSPWTNYGYTF
-	TRBD1	TRBV4-3	TRBJ1-2	TGCGCCAGCAGCACGGGGAGTACAGGGGGGTTCTATGGCTACACCTTC	CASSTGSTGGFYGYTF
-	-	TRBV6-2/TRBV6-3	TRBJ2-5	TGTGCCAGCAGTTACAGCTTGAACAGTCCACAAGAGACCCAGTACTTC	CASSYSLNSPQETQYF
-	TRBD1	TRBV10-3	TRBJ1-2	TGTGCCATCAGTGCAGTGGGACAGAGCTTCTATGGCTACACCTTC	CAISAVGQSFYGYTF